The sequence of this TCR beta chain was determined in a study of T-cell memory formation after mild COVID-19. Study summary: Each donor largely had its own TCR clusters. General study results and limits: Nothing confirmed that second-wave clones peaking on day 37 were specific for SARS-CoV-2.

The CDR3 consists of 11 residues. The V gene lost 6 bases and the J gene lost 9 bases, with 9 bases spanning the gap. Germline CDR1 reads MNHEY; CDR2 reads SVGEGT. 5'RACE, which relied on constant-segment primers, yielded TCR alpha and TCR beta cDNA libraries carrying sample barcodes and UMIs. Each CDR3 protein is one row after TCRdb ran MiXCR on the 5' RACE reads. Altogether a few hundred thousand distinct CDR3 sequences are present, 15% to 20% being singletons, with the ten largest covering 22%. In regard to this clonotype: The antigen remains undetermined.

The sequence was obtained from a man between 18 and 29 years old who had mild COVID-19 (a few samples of this study predate the infection). Cell type and time point are not known. The rearrangement joins TRBV6-2 or TRBV6-3 to TRBJ1-5; D gene ambiguous. The sequencing sample was made of PBMCs or a T cell subset sorted from them (not recorded which). CDR3 bases: TGTGCCAGCAGGACCCTAAGGCCCCAGCATTTT. This gives the protein CASRTLRPQHF.